This is a list of T cell receptor beta chains from one sample in a study of response to subunit inactivated influenza vaccine. A single record per CDR3 protein comes from TCRdb applying MiXCR to the RT-PCR reads. Of approximately 300,000 distinct CDR3 sequences listed, about 20% are singletons. The specimen was PBMCs from blood, collected about 19 months after vaccination. The source of these receptors is a man between 50 and 70 years old who received an inactivated influenza vaccine. Both conserved end residues are part of each CDR3. The order of the fields is clone size, D gene, J gene, V gene, CDR3 DNA, CDR3 protein. D genes are given only for firm matches. Clone size is stated in some rows and not others, as once, few, many or a class when expanded.

>many|TRBD1|TRBJ1-2|TRBV4-1
TGCGCCAGCAGCCAAGAACCGGGACAGACTAACTATGGCTACACCTTC
CASSQEPGQTNYGYTF
>few|-|TRBJ2-5|TRBV24-1
TGTGCCACCAGTGTTCAAGAGACCCAGTACTTC
CATSVQETQYF
>-|TRBD2|TRBJ2-1|TRBV5-8
TGTGCCAGCAGCCTGGCCTCGGGCGGGGGGACCTACAATGAGCAGTTCTTC
CASSLASGGGTYNEQFF
>-|-|TRBJ1-2|TRBV9
TGTGCCAGCAGCGTAGGATTTGGGGCTGGCTACACCTTC
CASSVGFGAGYTF
>-|-|TRBJ2-2|TRBV29-1
TGCAGCGACCAAATCCTCAACACCGGGGAGCTGTTTTTT
CSDQILNTGELFF
>-|-|TRBJ1-4|TRBV7-2
TGTGCCAGCAGCTTATCTCCGGGGAGTAGGGAAAAACTGTTTTTT
CASSLSPGSREKLFF
>few|-|TRBJ2-5|TRBV29-1
TGCAGCGGACAGAAAGAGACCCAGTACTTC
CSGQKETQYF
>few|-|TRBJ1-5|TRBV9
TGTGCCAGCAGCGTAAGTGGAGGCAATCAGCCCCAGCATTTT
CASSVSGGNQPQHF
>-|TRBD1|TRBJ1-2|TRBV10-3
TGTGCCATCAAGGGACAGAACTATGGCTACACCTTC
CAIKGQNYGYTF
>few|TRBD1|TRBJ1-5|TRBV12-3/TRBV12-4
TGTGCCAGCAGTTGGACAGGGGATCAGCCCCAGCATTTT
CASSWTGDQPQHF
>few|-|TRBJ1-4|TRBV28
TGTGCCAGCAGTTTCAACGGAGTGAATGAAAAACTGTTTTTT
CASSFNGVNEKLFF
>-|TRBD1|TRBJ1-5|TRBV12-3/TRBV12-4
TGTGCCAGCAGCTATGACAGGGAGCCTCCCCAACCCCAGCATTTT
CASSYDREPPQPQHF
>-|-|TRBJ1-2|TRBV15
TGTGCCACCAGCAGAGATGTTGCTACTAACTATGGCTACACCTTC
CATSRDVATNYGYTF
>few|TRBD1|TRBJ2-2|TRBV4-2
TGTGCCAGCAGGGGGACAGGGGCCGGGGAGCTGTTTTTT
CASRGTGAGELFF
>-|TRBD2|TRBJ2-3|TRBV20-1
TGCAGTGCTGATAAAGCGGGAGCCTTAGATACGCAGTATTTT
CSADKAGALDTQYF
>-|TRBD1|TRBJ1-5|TRBV12-3/TRBV12-4
TGTGCCAGCAGTCTAGGGACAGAAATTAGCAATCAGCCCCAGCATTTT
CASSLGTEISNQPQHF
>-|-|TRBJ2-7|TRBV7-8
TGTGCCAGCAGCTCCCGCTTTGCGGGCCATACCTACGAGCAGTACTTC
CASSSRFAGHTYEQYF
>once|TRBD2|TRBJ2-1|TRBV9
TGTGCCAGCAGCACTGGACTAGCGGGGCGTTACAATGAGCAGTTCTTC
CASSTGLAGRYNEQFF
>-|-|TRBJ2-7|TRBV21-1
TGTGCCAGCAGTAACCGGGGCCGCGGTTTCTACGAGCAGTACTTC
CASSNRGRGFYEQYF
>-|-|TRBJ2-7|TRBV5-1
TGCGCCAGCAGCCCTGAGCCGAGGGACACCTACGAGCAGTACTTC
CASSPEPRDTYEQYF
>-|TRBD1|TRBJ1-1|TRBV4-1
TGCGCCAGCAGGAAACAGGGGGTTAGCACTGAAGCTTTCTTT
CASRKQGVSTEAFF
>few|TRBD2|TRBJ2-7|TRBV27
TGTGCCAGCAGTCCGTTTGCTAGCGGGAGACCCCCGGAGCAGTACTTC
CASSPFASGRPPEQYF
>-|-|TRBJ1-3|TRBV7-2
TGTGCCAGCAGCTTAGGCAAGGGAAACACCATATATTTT
CASSLGKGNTIYF
>many|TRBD1|TRBJ2-7|TRBV20-1
TGCAGTGCTAACGCAGGGGGCTACGAGCAGTACTTC
CSANAGGYEQYF
>-|-|TRBJ1-2|TRBV7-2
TGTGCCAGCAGCTTACCATACGGGGGAGTCTATGGCTACACCTTC
CASSLPYGGVYGYTF
>-|-|TRBJ1-4|TRBV18
TGTGCCAGCTCACTCCGGACAGCAATAGGAGAAAAACTGTTTTTT
CASSLRTAIGEKLFF
>-|-|TRBJ2-3|TRBV3-1
TGTGCCAGCAGCCAAACGGGAATCACAGATACGCAGTATTTT
CASSQTGITDTQYF
>-|-|TRBJ2-2|TRBV11-2
TGTGCCAGCACCGTTAGTCCTTCGAACACCGGGGAGCTGTTTTTT
CASTVSPSNTGELFF
>-|-|TRBJ2-3|TRBV28
TGTGCCAGCAGTTTAAGAGCGGTCCTGGATACGCAGTATTTT
CASSLRAVLDTQYF
>many|-|TRBJ2-7|TRBV6-6
TGTGCCAGCAGTTTGACGTTAGCCGAGCAGTACTTC
CASSLTLAEQYF
>few|TRBD1|TRBJ2-4|TRBV5-1
TGCGCCAGCAGCTCCGGACAGGGGGCTTTGAACATTCAGTACTTC
CASSSGQGALNIQYF
>-|TRBD1|TRBJ1-2|TRBV6-1
TGTGCCAGCACCAAAGACAGGGGCGATGGCTACACCTTC
CASTKDRGDGYTF
>few|-|TRBJ2-3|TRBV25-1
TGTGCCAGCAGTGACAGTTCAGATACGCAGTATTTT
CASSDSSDTQYF
>-|-|TRBJ2-4|TRBV18
TGTGCCAGCTCCGATAGCATGGACGGATCAGAAAGGGCCAAAAACATTCAGTACTTC
CASSDSMDGSERAKNIQYF
>many|TRBD1|TRBJ2-1|TRBV12-3/TRBV12-4
TGTGCCAGCAGTTTGGGACAGGGTCCCTACAATGAGCAGTTCTTC
CASSLGQGPYNEQFF
>few|-|TRBJ2-3|TRBV9
TGTGCCAGCAGCGTAGACGATACGCAGTATTTT
CASSVDDTQYF
>-|TRBD1|TRBJ2-1|TRBV5-1
TGCGCCAGCAGCTTGGGTCGGACAGGACTCAATGAGCAGTTCTTC
CASSLGRTGLNEQFF
>-|TRBD2|TRBJ2-7|TRBV4-3
TGCGCCAGCAGCCAAACTAGCGGGATGGGGGAGCAGTACTTC
CASSQTSGMGEQYF
>few|-|TRBJ2-1|TRBV7-9
TGTGCCAGCCGAACAGGCCCAGGGGTCAATGAGCAGTTCTTC
CASRTGPGVNEQFF
>-|-|TRBJ1-1|TRBV5-4
TGTGCCAGCGGTCGAGGGGTGGAGGTTACTGAAGCTTTCTTT
CASGRGVEVTEAFF
>few|TRBD1|TRBJ1-2|TRBV30
TGTGCCTGGAAATCTTACAGGGGGAACTATGGCTACACCTTC
CAWKSYRGNYGYTF
>-|TRBD1|TRBJ2-7|TRBV29-1
TGCAGCGTTGAAATGGGACAGGGGGCAACCAGCGAGCAGTACTTC
CSVEMGQGATSEQYF
>-|-|TRBJ2-7|TRBV5-1
TGCGCCAGCAGCTTATCGATGAAGAGTGTGGCCTCCTACGAGCAGTACTTC
CASSLSMKSVASYEQYF
>many|-|TRBJ1-6|TRBV6-5
TGTGCCAGCAGTTACTCCGGTATCTACTCCTATAATTCACCCCTCCACTTT
CASSYSGIYSYNSPLHF
>many|-|TRBJ1-5|TRBV2
TGTGCCAGCAGTCTAGACGGTCAGCCCCAGCATTTT
CASSLDGQPQHF
>many|TRBD1|TRBJ1-2|TRBV12-3/TRBV12-4
TGTGCCAGCAGTCCCACAGGGGGCGTTGGCTACACCTTC
CASSPTGGVGYTF
>-|-|TRBJ1-1|TRBV20-1
TGCAGTGCTAGAGATCTATTAATTCAGGGGAGGAACACTGAAGCTTTCTTT
CSARDLLIQGRNTEAFF
>-|-|TRBJ1-5|TRBV20-1
TGCAGTGCTAGAGGGGTCAACAATCAGCCCCAGCATTTT
CSARGVNNQPQHF
>-|TRBD1|TRBJ1-2|TRBV7-2
TGTGCCAGCAGCACAGGGGTAGGGGGCTACACCTTC
CASSTGVGGYTF
>-|-|TRBJ2-3|TRBV27
TGTGCCAGCAGTACAGGGACTTCTAGCACAGATACGCAGTATTTT
CASSTGTSSTDTQYF
>-|-|TRBJ2-2|TRBV10-3
TGTGCCATCAGACCACAGGGTACCGGGGAGCTGTTTTTT
CAIRPQGTGELFF